These 26 T cell receptor beta chains were sequenced from one sample in a study of T cells in Graves' hyperthyroidism and ophthalmopathy. Amplification of TCR beta CDR3 regions was performed using RNA transcripts as template. RT-PCR in the first round (using the HTBI primer set) targeted the TCR CDR3. A single record per CDR3 protein comes from TCRdb applying MiXCR to the multiplex PCR reads. The table lists around 300,000 distinct CDR3 sequences, less than 15% of them singletons. Sequencing input: blood. These receptors were obtained from a young woman with Graves' hyperthyroidism that later progressed to Graves' ophthalmopathy.

As for this clonotype: One base away lies a much larger clone, so this may be a sequencing read error. The rearrangement links TRBV12-3 or TRBV12-4 to TRBJ2-3; 14 bases match TRBD2. This CDR3 spans 17 amino acids. Trimming at V came to 5 bases and at J to 6 bases, leaving 10 bases not matched to a gene. The CDR3 spells CASSLGLAGVFLDTQYF. CDR3 nucleotides: TGTGCCAGCAGTCTGGGACTAGCGGGAGTTTTTTTGGATACGCAGTATTTT.

This chain links TRBV6-1 with TRBJ2-7, with D perhaps assigned TRBD1 or TRBD2 (5 bases each). The CDR3 covers 15 residues. The germline V gene has CDR1 MNHNS and CDR2 SASEGT. Trimming removed 6 bases at V and 5 bases at J, with 20 bases between. CDR3 sequence: CASSPTGTLYNEQYF. CDR3 nucleotides: TGTGCCAGCAGCCCTACCGGGACCCTATACAACGAGCAGTACTTC.

This clonotype showed up many times. This rearrangement joins TRBV5-5 to TRBJ2-7; D call uncertain. Trimming cost V 0 bases and J 6 bases, with 16 bases left between them. The CDR3 runs to 15 residues. CDR1 and CDR2 from the germline V gene are SGHKS and YYEKEE (reference sequence). The CDR3, as DNA: TGTGCCAGCAGCTTGGAATCGAGCGTAGGAAGCGAGCAGTACTTC. Its protein product is CASSLESSVGSEQYF. Supplemented by reference TRBV5-5 and TRBJ2-7, the full variable domain reads DAGVTQSPTHLIKTRGQQVTLRCSPISGHKSVSWYQQVLGQGPQFIFQYYEKEERGRGNFPDRFSARQFPNYSSELNVNALLLGDSALYLCASSLESSVGSEQYFGPGTRLTVT.

This clonotype came up many times. The chain is built from TRBV12-3 or TRBV12-4 and TRBJ1-1, with unresolved D. Deletions cut 3 bases from V and 5 bases from J, with 7 bases between. CDR3 length: 12 residues. The CDR3 protein is CASSFGETEAFF. DNA of the CDR3: TGTGCCAGCAGTTTCGGGGAAACTGAAGCTTTCTTT.

The chain has TRBV12-3 or TRBV12-4 and TRBJ2-7; 8 positions match TRBD1. With 7 bases clipped from V and 2 bases from J, the junction kept 10 bases outside the gene matches. This CDR3 region has 15 residues. CDR3 DNA sequence: TGTGCCAGCACTCCCCGGGACAGGACGGCCTACGAGCAGTACTTC. This encodes CASTPRDRTAYEQYF.

This clonotype was seen repeatedly, ten times or more. The rearrangement uses TRBV27 and TRBJ2-7, with D tentatively TRBD2 (5 bases). Looked up from germline, CDR1 is MNHEY and CDR2 is SMNVEV (reference sequence). V gave up 8 bases and J gave up 0 bases, with 11 bases separating them. The CDR3 covers 13 residues. As DNA, the CDR3 is TGTGCCAGCGGTCGACTAAACTCCTACGAGCAGTACTTC. It codes for CASGRLNSYEQYF.

This clonotype was counted at least ten times. V is TRBV29-1 and J is TRBJ2-5; 11 nucleotides match TRBD2. After removal of 4 bases from V and 4 bases from J, the junction contained 8 bases not matched to a gene. The germline V gene has CDR1 SQVTM and CDR2 ANQGSEA. The CDR3 has 15 amino acids. CDR3 nucleotides: TGCAGCGTTGTACTAGCGGGAGATTCTCGAGAGACCCAGTACTTC. Translated, it gives CSVVLAGDSRETQYF.

This clonotype appeared a single time. The rearrangement links TRBV19 to TRBJ2-5; 7 nucleotides align to TRBD1. Germline V gives CDR1 LNHDA, CDR2 SQIVND (reference sequence). V was clipped by 6 bases and J by 4 bases; unmatched bases: 11. The CDR3 totals 15 residues. CDR3 in amino acids: CASSVIQGKGETQYF. CDR3 bases: TGTGCCAGTAGCGTAATACAGGGGAAGGGAGAGACCCAGTACTTC.

This sequence joins TRBV24-1 and TRBJ2-3, with TRBD2 matching over 8 bases. The V gene's germline CDR1 is KGHDR and CDR2 SFDVKD. The ends lost 4 bases at V and 2 bases at J; junction bases unmatched: 7. The CDR3 sequence is 16 residues long. CDR3 amino acids: CATSDISGATTDTQYF. As DNA, the CDR3 is TGTGCCACCAGTGACATTAGCGGGGCAACCACAGATACGCAGTATTTT.

This clonotype was detected many times. V is TRBV27 and J is TRBJ2-1; 10 bases line up with TRBD2. This CDR3 is built from 16 residues. Germline V gene lookup returns CDR1 MNHEY and CDR2 SMNVEV (reference sequence). The V segment lost 4 bases and the J segment 4 bases; nucleotides outside the gene matches: 7. The CDR3, as DNA: TGTGCCAGCAGTTACAGCGGGAGGGCCAGGTACAATGAGCAGTTCTTC. It codes for CASSYSGRARYNEQFF.

This clonotype has a count of ten or more. CDR3 sequence: CSAGGQGRGEQYF. As DNA, the CDR3 is TGCAGTGCCGGGGGACAGGGTAGGGGGGAGCAGTACTTC. V is TRBV20-1 and J is TRBJ2-7; 9 bases are a match to TRBD1. Germline V CDR1 and CDR2: DFQATT, SNEGSKA (reference sequence). The CDR3 covers 13 residues. J was trimmed by 7 bases and V by 6 bases; bases with no gene match: 10.

This clonotype was picked up many times. This chain links TRBV20-1 with TRBJ2-2; D gene uncertain. The CDR3 is 13 residues long. The V and J ends lost 3 bases and 6 bases respectively, with 11 bases between them. Looked up from germline, CDR1 is DFQATT and CDR2 is SNEGSKA (reference sequence). The CDR3 nucleotides read TGCAGTGCTAGGGTGGCCTTCGCCGGGGAGCTGTTTTTT. Encoded protein: CSARVAFAGELFF.

This clonotype has just a few counts. The chain couples TRBV4-3 to TRBJ2-7; D not resolved. The V and J ends lost 0 bases and 6 bases respectively, with 18 bases between them. Germline V gene sequence: CDR1 LGHNA, CDR2 YSLEER. This CDR3 region has 16 residues. The CDR3 protein is CASSQEAQNRFIEQYF. The CDR3 DNA sequence: TGCGCCAGCAGCCAAGAGGCACAAAATAGGTTTATCGAGCAGTACTTC.

The gene calls are TRBV2 and TRBJ1-2; D gene ambiguous. The CDR3 loop spans 15 amino acids. CDR1 SNHLY and CDR2 FYNNEI come from the germline V gene. Deletions cut 3 bases from V and 0 bases from J, with 11 bases between. CDR3 nucleotides: TGTGCCAGCAGTGACCCGAGGAGAGCTAACTATGGCTACACCTTC. Translating gives CASSDPRRANYGYTF.

This clonotype was recorded many times. The J gene is TRBJ2-7, the V gene TRBV11-2, with a possible D match to TRBD2 (5 bases). Between the trimmed V and J ends, which lost 0 bases and 7 bases, there was a span of 13 bases. CDR3 length equals 14 residues. Germline V gene data show CDR1 as SGHAT and CDR2 as FQNNGV. CDR3 region: CASSLEGGRGEQYF. For the CDR3, the DNA is TGTGCCAGCAGCTTAGAAGGCGGGCGCGGGGAGCAGTACTTC.

This clonotype appeared many times. The chain employs TRBV20-1 and TRBJ2-7; 8 bases are a match to TRBD2. This CDR3 region has 15 residues. CDR1 and CDR2 (germline): DFQATT, SNEGSKA (reference sequence). After removal of 2 bases from V and 3 bases from J, the junction contained 9 bases not matched to a gene. Here the CDR3 reads CSARSGAGAYYEQYF. The CDR3 DNA reads TGCAGTGCTAGATCCGGAGCGGGAGCCTACTACGAGCAGTACTTC.

This clonotype has at least ten counts. The V and J genes are TRBV12-3 or TRBV12-4 and TRBJ2-1; D is possibly TRBD1 or TRBD2 (6 bases each). This CDR3 contains 16 residues. Trimming pared 2 bases from V and 8 bases from J, leaving 19 bases between. The CDR3 sequence is CASSLQGGRRADEQFF. CDR3 bases: TGTGCCAGCAGTTTACAAGGGGGGAGGAGGGCGGATGAGCAGTTCTTC.

This clonotype has at least ten counts. This rearrangement joins TRBV6-1 to TRBJ2-1; 11 nucleotides agree with TRBD2. Germline V gene sequence: CDR1 MNHNS, CDR2 SASEGT. Trimming cost V 6 bases and J 6 bases; bases outside gene matches: 13. The CDR3 covers 17 residues. Here the CDR3 DNA reads TGTGCCAGCAGACAACTAGCGGGAGTAGTTGGGGGCAATGAGCAGTTCTTC. Amino acids: CASRQLAGVVGGNEQFF.

This clonotype has ten or more counts. This chain uses TRBV5-1 with TRBJ2-2; 8 bases are a match to TRBD1. From germline, CDR1 is SGHRS and CDR2 YFSETQ. The CDR3 length is 15 residues. V shed 4 bases, J shed 6 bases, and the junction held 8 bases outside the gene matches. CDR3 nucleotide sequence: TGCGCCAGCAGCACAGGACAGGGTCTCCCCGGGGAGCTGTTTTTT. Its protein product is CASSTGQGLPGELFF.

Details on this clonotype: A read error is possible here, since a much larger clone lies one base away. This chain uses TRBV11-2 with TRBJ2-4, with D possibly being TRBD1 (5 bases). This CDR3 spans 14 amino acids. Germline V gene lookup returns CDR1 SGHAT and CDR2 FQNNGV. V lost 10 bases and J 7 bases, leaving 20 bases between the germline ends. In DNA, the CDR3 is TGTGCCACCTCCCCGACAGCCCTTCGGAACATTCAGTACTTC. It specifies CATSPTALRNIQYF.

This clonotype was seen only a few times. The genes are TRBV15 and TRBJ2-1; no clear D gene. Trimming left V 1 base short and J 6 bases short, with 7 bases between. Germline CDR1 reads LNHNV; CDR2 reads YYDKDF (reference sequence). This CDR3 has 13 amino acids. In DNA form, the CDR3 reads TGTGCCACCAGCAGAGTCGGAAGCAATGAGCAGTTCTTC. It is translated as CATSRVGSNEQFF.

This clonotype has a count of ten or more. V usage is TRBV6-1 and J usage is TRBJ2-3; unclear D gene. This CDR3 has 14 residues. CDR1 and CDR2 (germline): MNHNS, SASEGT. Trimming shortened V by 3 bases and J by 12 bases, and 19 bases separated the two germline ends. DNA of the CDR3: TGTGCCAGCAGTGAGGCATTCGACCCCGGCTCCCAGTATTTT. Amino acids: CASSEAFDPGSQYF.

This clonotype occurred many times. The chain employs TRBV3-1 and TRBJ2-3; TRBD2 is a possible D gene (5 bases). The CDR3 is 14 residues long. V was pared by 8 bases and J by 0 bases, with 12 bases between. The V gene's germline CDR1 is LGHDT and CDR2 YNNKEL (reference sequence). As DNA, the CDR3 is TGTGCCAGCGGAGCGGAGCTTAGCACAGATACGCAGTATTTT. This translates into CASGAELSTDTQYF.

This clonotype has a count of ten or more. The chain carries TRBV28 and TRBJ2-1; the D is unclear. The CDR3 sequence is 16 residues long. Germline CDR1 is MDHEN and CDR2 is SYDVKM. The ends were cut back, 6 bases at V and 5 bases at J, with 20 bases in the middle. The CDR3 DNA follows: TGTGCCAGCAGCCTTCCTTATGGAGATTTTGACAATGAGCAGTTCTTC. Translation gives CASSLPYGDFDNEQFF.

The chain recombines TRBV28 with TRBJ2-1; D is possibly TRBD1 or TRBD2 (5 bases each). CDR1 and CDR2 (germline): MDHEN, SYDVKM. Between the trimmed V and J ends, which lost 8 bases and 2 bases, there was a span of 16 bases. The CDR3 sequence is 15 residues long. In DNA, the CDR3 is TGTGCCAGCTGTCCGGGGCAGGGACCCTACAATGAGCAGTTCTTC. Translated, it gives CASCPGQGPYNEQFF.

This clonotype was seen a handful of times. The chain uses TRBV11-2 and TRBJ2-7, with 8 bases that match TRBD1. Germline lookup yields CDR1 SGHAT and CDR2 FQNNGV. The CDR3 consists of 15 residues. Trimming at V came to 9 bases and at J to 1 base, leaving 11 bases not matched to a gene. CDR3 coding DNA: TGTGCCAGTAGTGATCTCGGGACAGGATCCTACGAGCAGTACTTC. Translating gives CASSDLGTGSYEQYF.